Listed below are T cell receptor beta chains from one sample, sequenced in a study of human T cells and chemical hapten exposure. From the RACE reads, TCRdb called clonotypes with MiXCR, one entry per CDR3 protein. Of around 380,000 distinct CDR3 sequences listed, more than 4.5% were seen once; the top ten hold around 2.3%. Material: whole blood, obtained in connection with sensitization to the hapten diphenylcyclopropenone (DPC). The receptors stem from a woman aged 45-59 years with alopecia areata. Some clones in this sample may be carry-over from other donors' samples. The CDR3 runs from the conserved cysteine through the conserved F or W. The D gene is left open where the match is weak. For some rows the clone size is stated as once, few or many, or as a class when expanded; others skip it.

TRBJ1-2 | . | TRBV2 | few | CASSDGWGPYGYTF | TGTGCCAGCAGTGATGGGTGGGGTCCTTATGGCTACACCTTC
TRBJ2-7 | . | TRBV28 | many | CASSLWSTGPAYEQYF | TGTGCCAGCAGTTTATGGAGTACAGGTCCGGCCTACGAGCAGTACTTC
TRBJ1-2 | . | TRBV29-1 | many | CSVGNGQGSYGYTF | TGCAGCGTGGGGAACGGGCAGGGGTCTTATGGCTACACCTTC
TRBJ1-5 | . | TRBV7-9 | . | CASSLPPRSNQPQHF | TGTGCCAGCAGCTTACCCCCAAGGAGCAATCAGCCCCAGCATTTT
TRBJ2-3 | . | TRBV7-8 | many | CASSQNRDTKADTQYF | TGTGCCAGCAGTCAAAACCGGGACACAAAGGCAGATACGCAGTATTTT
TRBJ2-3 | TRBD2 | TRBV6-6 | few | CASSYPTSGGDSTDTQYF | TGTGCCAGCAGTTACCCCACTAGCGGGGGGGATAGCACAGATACGCAGTATTTT
TRBJ1-5 | . | TRBV20-1 | . | CSARSGPSNQPQHF | TGCAGTGCTAGAAGCGGGCCGAGCAATCAGCCCCAGCATTTT
TRBJ1-1 | TRBD1 | TRBV12-3/TRBV12-4 | . | CASRGTGGPGHTEAFF | TGTGCCAGCAGAGGAACAGGGGGCCCCGGGCACACTGAAGCTTTCTTT
TRBJ1-5 | . | TRBV2 | . | CASSYRGANQPQHF | TGTGCCAGCAGTTACCGGGGGGCCAATCAGCCCCAGCATTTT
TRBJ2-3 | TRBD2 | TRBV5-6 | many | CASSGGLAGTDTQYF | TGTGCCAGCAGCGGGGGACTAGCGGGCACAGATACGCAGTATTTT
TRBJ2-3 | TRBD2 | TRBV12-3/TRBV12-4 | many | CASSSPLAGDLSNTQYF | TGTGCCAGCAGCTCCCCTCTCGCGGGAGACCTCTCTAATACGCAGTATTTT
TRBJ2-5 | . | TRBV29-1 | many | CSVEWQETQYF | TGCAGCGTTGAATGGCAAGAGACCCAGTACTTC
TRBJ2-6 | . | TRBV6-5 | many | CASRRYFSGSGANVLTF | TGTGCCAGCAGGCGATACTTTTCCGGCTCAGGGGCCAACGTCCTGACTTTC
TRBJ2-3 | TRBD2 | TRBV28 | many | CASSSSGRTDTQYF | TGTGCCAGCAGTTCTAGCGGCCGCACAGATACGCAGTATTTT
TRBJ2-7 | . | TRBV27 | . | CASGLSSPYEQYF | TGTGCCAGCGGACTGTCAAGCCCCTACGAGCAGTACTTC
TRBJ1-2 | TRBD1 | TRBV6-5 | few | CASRGDRGYGYTF | TGTGCCAGCAGGGGGGACAGAGGCTATGGCTACACCTTC
TRBJ1-2 | . | TRBV18 | many | CASSPGQGRGGYTF | TGTGCCAGCTCACCGGGGCAGGGGAGAGGTGGCTACACCTTC
TRBJ1-2 | TRBD1 | TRBV10-3 | many | CATRDRRLGFGYTF | TGTGCCACCAGGGACAGGCGGTTGGGGTTTGGCTACACCTTC
TRBJ2-3 | . | TRBV29-1 | many | CSVSGVVQRDTQYF | TGCAGCGTTTCGGGGGTCGTACAAAGAGATACGCAGTATTTT
TRBJ2-1 | . | TRBV24-1 | few | CATSDLLSNEQFF | TGTGCCACCAGTGATTTGCTGAGCAATGAGCAGTTCTTC
TRBJ2-1 | TRBD1 | TRBV5-1 | few | CASSKRGTDYNEQFF | TGCGCCAGCAGCAAAAGAGGGACAGACTACAATGAGCAGTTCTTC
TRBJ2-5 | . | TRBV29-1 | many | CSTRGTQYF | TGCAGCACCAGGGGGACCCAGTACTTC
TRBJ2-7 | TRBD2 | TRBV20-1 | many | CSARDVAGGLQYF | TGCAGTGCTAGAGATGTGGCGGGAGGCCTCCAGTACTTC
TRBJ1-1 | . | TRBV2 | few | CASTGTFLNTEAFF | TGTGCCAGCACCGGGACTTTTCTGAACACTGAAGCTTTCTTT
TRBJ2-1 | . | TRBV29-1 | few | CSVKGPRNEQFF | TGCAGCGTCAAGGGGCCTAGGAATGAGCAGTTCTTC
TRBJ2-2 | TRBD2 | TRBV27 | few | CASSLLAGGDTGELFF | TGTGCCAGCAGTTTATTGGCGGGAGGGGACACCGGGGAGCTGTTTTTT
TRBJ2-1 | . | TRBV12-3/TRBV12-4 | many | CASTSGETYNEQFF | TGTGCCAGCACTTCGGGGGAGACGTACAATGAGCAGTTCTTC
TRBJ1-2 | . | TRBV9 | many | CASSATGDYGYTF | TGTGCCAGCAGCGCAACGGGGGACTATGGCTACACCTTC
TRBJ2-2 | . | TRBV6-2/TRBV6-3 | few | CASSSPSGELFF | TGTGCCAGCAGTTCCCCCTCCGGGGAGCTGTTTTTT
TRBJ1-1 | . | TRBV28 | many | CASSVWVPFF | TGTGCCAGCAGTGTCTGGGTGCCTTTCTTT
TRBJ2-7 | . | TRBV5-1 | many | CASSLGGEPYEQYF | TGCGCCAGCAGCTTGGGGGGGGAACCCTACGAGCAGTACTTC
TRBJ2-7 | . | TRBV4-2 | many | CASSQGSTALEQYF | TGTGCCAGCAGCCAAGGTAGTACGGCGTTGGAGCAGTACTTC
TRBJ2-1 | . | TRBV13 | few | CASTPSWGLNEQFF | TGTGCCAGCACCCCGAGCTGGGGGCTTAATGAGCAGTTCTTC
TRBJ2-5 | TRBD2 | TRBV7-2 | few | CASLPGGETQYF | TGTGCCAGCCTCCCGGGGGGGGAGACCCAGTACTTC
TRBJ2-3 | . | TRBV18 | . | CASSPSGTRAPDTQYF | TGTGCCAGCTCACCAAGCGGGACAAGGGCCCCAGATACGCAGTATTTT
TRBJ1-1 | . | TRBV30 | . | CALTILGITEAFF | TGTGCCTTGACGATTTTAGGGATCACTGAAGCTTTCTTT